A single sample is the source of the 16 T cell receptor beta chains below, sequenced in a study of blood T cell repertoires in COVID-19. Some clones are missing from TCRdb's copy, which holds only in-frame ones; the method was immunoSEQ multiplex PCR. Found here are 130,000 or so clones, roughly 80% of them singletons; the top ten hold around 3%. Sequences were obtained from peripheral blood. The source is an elderly woman with acute or convalescent COVID-19.

This sequence joins TRBV13 and TRBJ1-3; perhaps TRBD1 as D (5 bases). In germline, CDR1 is PRHDT, CDR2 FYEKMQ (reference sequence). V was trimmed by 2 bases and J by 2 bases, leaving 7 bases between them. The CDR3 is made up of 14 amino acids. The CDR3 DNA follows: TGTGCCAGCAGCTTAACCAGGGCTGGAAACACCATATATTTT. Protein: CASSLTRAGNTIYF.

The gene calls are TRBV6-2 or TRBV6-3 and TRBJ2-5, with D possibly TRBD1 on 5 matching bases. Germline V gene lookup returns CDR1 MNHEY and CDR2 SVGEGT. The CDR3 consists of 14 residues. Between the trimmed V and J ends, which lost 5 bases and 7 bases, there was a span of 17 bases. CDR3 DNA: TGTGCCAGCAGTCGTCCCCCCGCTCAGGGGACCCAGTACTTC. This codes for CASSRPPAQGTQYF.

As regards this clone: At one of its ends the junction is not consistent with the germline gene, which may arise from a read error. The rearrangement uses TRBV4-1 and TRBJ2-2; 8 positions agree with TRBD1. CDR3 size: 18 residues. The V gene's germline CDR1 is MGHRA and CDR2 YSYEKL. CDR3 bases: TGCGCCAGCAGCCAAGACGGTGGGCAGGGGGCGAAGACCGGGGAGCTGTTTTTT. The encoded protein is CASSQDGGQGAKTGELFF.

The rearrangement uses TRBV6-2 or TRBV6-3 and TRBJ1-2; D not resolved. This CDR3 region has 14 residues. V lost 6 bases, J lost 4 bases, and 15 bases lay in between. Germline V CDR1 and CDR2: MNHEY, SVGEGT. CDR3 residues: CASSLFSRGYGYTF. Written as DNA, the CDR3 is TGTGCCAGCAGCCTTTTTAGCCGAGGCTATGGCTACACCTTC.

The rearrangement joins TRBV9 to TRBJ2-1, with 8 positions matching TRBD2. The V gene end was trimmed by 2 bases and the J gene end by 10 bases; junction bases not matched to a gene: 8. Germline V gives CDR1 SGDLS, CDR2 YYNGEE. The CDR3 is 14 amino acids. The CDR3 nucleotides read TGTGCCAGCAGCGTGCGCGGGGGGCCGGGGGAGCAGTTCTTC. Protein product: CASSVRGGPGEQFF.

This rearrangement joins TRBV10-3 to TRBJ1-2, with 7 bases matching TRBD1. Germline V lookup: CDR1 ENHRY, CDR2 SYGVKD. Germline trimming cut 3 bases from V and 3 bases from J; bases unmatched to any gene: 7. CDR3 length equals 15 residues. The CDR3 here is CAISDLAGGDYGYTF. As DNA, the CDR3 is TGTGCCATCAGTGACTTGGCAGGGGGTGACTATGGCTACACCTTC.

The J gene is TRBJ2-1, the V gene TRBV5-1; D unresolved. Trimming removed 0 bases at V and 0 bases at J, with 7 bases between. The CDR3 runs to 15 residues. Germline V lookup: CDR1 SGHRS, CDR2 YFSETQ. CDR3 DNA sequence: TGCGCCAGCAGCTTGGCCCCAGGCTCCTACAATGAGCAGTTCTTC. Translation: CASSLAPGSYNEQFF.

V usage is TRBV9 and J usage is TRBJ2-1; possible D gene TRBD2, 6 bases. Trimming removed 4 bases from V and 5 bases from J, with 25 bases in between. Germline V lookup: CDR1 SGDLS, CDR2 YYNGEE. CDR3 length equals 18 residues. The CDR3 DNA reads TGTGCCAGCAGCCCCCAGGGAAGGGGAGGCACCCCGGACAATGAGCAGTTCTTC. Protein: CASSPQGRGGTPDNEQFF.

In this sample, this clone turned up a few times. The rearrangement joins TRBV6-2 or TRBV6-3 to TRBJ1-2, with D perhaps TRBD1 (6 bases). CDR3 length: 13 amino acids. V lost 3 bases to trimming and J lost 3 bases, with 8 bases between them. Germline V gene sequence: CDR1 MNHEY, CDR2 SVGEGT. CDR3 protein: CASSYNRDYGYTF. CDR3 nucleotide sequence: TGTGCCAGCAGTTATAACAGGGACTATGGCTACACCTTC.

The V and J genes are TRBV18 and TRBJ2-2; D gene ambiguous. Trimming left V 2 bases short and J 3 bases short, with 13 bases between. CDR3 length equals 16 residues. CDR1 is KGHSH and CDR2 is LQKENI in the germline V gene. The CDR3 loop reads CASSPTHRIYTGELFF. CDR3 coding DNA: TGTGCCAGCTCACCAACACACAGAATTTACACCGGGGAGCTGTTTTTT.

This chain connects TRBV20-1 to TRBJ2-3, with D possibly being TRBD2 (5 bases). The CDR3 loop spans 13 amino acids. V lost 3 bases to trimming and J lost 4 bases, with 11 bases between them. Germline lookup yields CDR1 DFQATT and CDR2 SNEGSKA (reference sequence). CDR3 sequence reads: CSASSRRADTQYF. The CDR3 DNA reads TGCAGTGCTAGTTCCCGGCGGGCAGATACGCAGTATTTT.

This clone was observed once. V usage is TRBV12-3 or TRBV12-4 and J usage is TRBJ1-2; TRBD1 might be the D (6 bases). V lost 5 bases to trimming and J lost 5 bases, with 9 bases between them. This CDR3 is built from 12 residues. The CDR3 nucleotides are TGTGCCAGCAGTCCTGGACAGTATGGCTACACCTTC. Amino acid sequence: CASSPGQYGYTF.

This chain joins TRBV19 and TRBJ1-3; D not certain. The V end was cut by 10 bases, the J end by 0 bases, with 10 bases between. Germline lookup yields CDR1 LNHDA and CDR2 SQIVND (reference sequence). The CDR3 contains 13 residues. CDR3 protein: CATVKNSGNTIYF. The CDR3 region has the DNA TGTGCCACTGTAAAAAACTCTGGAAACACCATATATTTT.

The chain employs TRBV6-5 and TRBJ1-5; TRBD1 agrees at 9 bases. Germline V gene sequence: CDR1 MNHEY, CDR2 SVGAGI. This CDR3 contains 16 residues. Unmatched junction bases numbered 9, after V lost 4 bases and J lost 5 bases. The CDR3 here is CASSSHSGTGYQPQHF. CDR3 nucleotide sequence: TGTGCCAGCAGTTCCCATTCAGGGACAGGGTATCAGCCCCAGCATTTT.

CDR3 DNA sequence: TGTGCCAGCAGCTTTCTCGGCGGGGATAACACCGGGGAGCTGTTTTTT. Its translation is CASSFLGGDNTGELFF. The chain is built from TRBV7-3 and TRBJ2-2; D may be TRBD2 (6 bases). Germline CDR1 is SGHTA and CDR2 is FQGTGA. The CDR3 length is 16 residues. The V end lost 3 bases, the J end lost 2 bases, and 13 bases lay between the germline ends.

The rearrangement links TRBV11-2 to TRBJ2-1, with TRBD2 matching over 12 bases. V dropped 8 bases and J dropped 2; count of bases not matched to a gene: 16. From germline, CDR1 is SGHAT and CDR2 FQNNGV. There are 19 residues in the CDR3. For the CDR3, the DNA is TGTGCCAGCTCTCTCCCGAGACTAGCGGGGGACCCAACCTACAATGAGCAGTTCTTC. Translated: CASSLPRLAGDPTYNEQFF.